This TCR beta chain originates from a study of T cell repertoires in cytomegalovirus infection. The length of the CDR3 is 16 residues. Germline CDR1 reads SGHVS; CDR2 reads FNYEAQ. With 5 bases clipped from V and 0 bases from J, the junction kept 7 bases outside the gene matches. TCRdb fed the reads into MiXCR, producing one record per CDR3 protein. This sample has hundreds of thousands of distinct CDR3 sequences; about 33% occur once, and the top ten carry over 10%. This clonotype turned up a few times. The antigen remains undetermined. Sequenced here: cultured CD8+ T cells from PBMCs, sampled from culture after CMV antigen stimulation. This chain joins TRBV7-6 and TRBJ2-3, with 8 bases identical to TRBD1. This receptor was identified in a human donor in good health (CMV status not recorded). Some clones in this sample may be carry-over from other donors' samples. The CDR3 coding sequence is TGTGCCAGCAGCCAGAAGACAGGGGAGAGCACAGATACGCAGTATTTT. Amino acid sequence: CASSQKTGESTDTQYF.